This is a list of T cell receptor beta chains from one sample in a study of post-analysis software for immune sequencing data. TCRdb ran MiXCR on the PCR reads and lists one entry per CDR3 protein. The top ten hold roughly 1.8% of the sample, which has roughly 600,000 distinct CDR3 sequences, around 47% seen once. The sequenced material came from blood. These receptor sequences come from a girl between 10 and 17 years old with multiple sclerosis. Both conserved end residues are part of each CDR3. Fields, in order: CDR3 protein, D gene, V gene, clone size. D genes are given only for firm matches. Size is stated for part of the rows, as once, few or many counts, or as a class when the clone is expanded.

CDR3aa: CASLSPGDYNYGYTF
d_gene: NA
v_gene: TRBV2
abundance: NA

CDR3aa: CASSRGLDIYNEQFF
d_gene: TRBD2
v_gene: TRBV7-2
abundance: NA

CDR3aa: CASSNTPGTGERWTQYF
d_gene: TRBD1
v_gene: TRBV5-1
abundance: NA

CDR3aa: CASSLRQGSGNTIYF
d_gene: NA
v_gene: TRBV5-1
abundance: NA

CDR3aa: CATRETNYGYTF
d_gene: NA
v_gene: TRBV5-1
abundance: few

CDR3aa: CSAIQGSGANEQFF
d_gene: NA
v_gene: TRBV20-1
abundance: NA

CDR3aa: CASSTGTGKILENIQYF
d_gene: TRBD1
v_gene: TRBV12-3/TRBV12-4
abundance: few

CDR3aa: CASSRTGTGFDEQYF
d_gene: TRBD1
v_gene: TRBV3-1
abundance: few

CDR3aa: CASSPRGGANQETQYF
d_gene: NA
v_gene: TRBV13
abundance: NA

CDR3aa: CASRRVNPTEAFF
d_gene: NA
v_gene: TRBV7-9
abundance: NA

CDR3aa: CSVEKAGQGRTEAFF
d_gene: TRBD1
v_gene: TRBV29-1
abundance: NA

CDR3aa: CASWTNREREQYF
d_gene: NA
v_gene: TRBV6-5
abundance: NA

CDR3aa: CASSVGGGPWETQYF
d_gene: TRBD2
v_gene: TRBV9
abundance: few

CDR3aa: CASSVEATAYEQYF
d_gene: NA
v_gene: TRBV9
abundance: NA

CDR3aa: CSARRQGAGENIQYF
d_gene: TRBD1
v_gene: TRBV20-1
abundance: NA

CDR3aa: CASSQDLAGARETQYF
d_gene: NA
v_gene: TRBV4-2
abundance: few

CDR3aa: CASSRGSAYNEQFF
d_gene: NA
v_gene: TRBV5-6
abundance: NA

CDR3aa: CASSLLASGRDNEQFF
d_gene: TRBD2
v_gene: TRBV27
abundance: NA

CDR3aa: CASSFGGAGDEQFF
d_gene: NA
v_gene: TRBV12-3/TRBV12-4
abundance: few

CDR3aa: CATSDPGTSTDTQYF
d_gene: NA
v_gene: TRBV24-1
abundance: few

CDR3aa: CASSYPLTSGGSQETQYF
d_gene: TRBD2
v_gene: TRBV6-2/TRBV6-3
abundance: once

CDR3aa: CASSSRQGPRVEQYF
d_gene: TRBD1
v_gene: TRBV12-3/TRBV12-4
abundance: NA

CDR3aa: CASSFEVPEQYF
d_gene: NA
v_gene: TRBV7-8
abundance: NA

CDR3aa: CSASLGRGMADTQYF
d_gene: NA
v_gene: TRBV20-1
abundance: few

CDR3aa: CASSSMGLAGGYNEQFF
d_gene: TRBD2
v_gene: TRBV11-2
abundance: NA

CDR3aa: CASSEKQGSYEQYF
d_gene: TRBD1
v_gene: TRBV9
abundance: NA

CDR3aa: CASSHGTSGRANEQFF
d_gene: TRBD2
v_gene: TRBV3-1
abundance: few

CDR3aa: CASSTSAGRYGYTF
d_gene: NA
v_gene: TRBV6-5
abundance: few

CDR3aa: CASSQDVGYGYTF
d_gene: NA
v_gene: TRBV4-1
abundance: NA

CDR3aa: CAISERTQGRTEAFF
d_gene: NA
v_gene: TRBV10-3
abundance: few

CDR3aa: CAISRGMGYGYTF
d_gene: NA
v_gene: TRBV10-3
abundance: NA

CDR3aa: CASSEKEGGAKNIQYF
d_gene: NA
v_gene: TRBV7-9
abundance: NA

CDR3aa: CASSPTPGLAGASSYNEQFF
d_gene: TRBD2
v_gene: TRBV4-1
abundance: NA

CDR3aa: CASSLFHNYGYTF
d_gene: NA
v_gene: TRBV6-5
abundance: NA

CDR3aa: CAAQGDPTSGTQYF
d_gene: TRBD1
v_gene: TRBV7-6
abundance: once

CDR3aa: CSARGSLPTDTQYF
d_gene: NA
v_gene: TRBV20-1
abundance: once

CDR3aa: CASSLEGLMNTEAFF
d_gene: NA
v_gene: TRBV5-1
abundance: few

CDR3aa: CASSSPDSPYTQYF
d_gene: NA
v_gene: TRBV12-3/TRBV12-4
abundance: NA

CDR3aa: CASSLDPPASAIYYEQYF
d_gene: NA
v_gene: TRBV11-2
abundance: few

CDR3aa: CASSYDRGDIQYF
d_gene: TRBD1
v_gene: TRBV2
abundance: NA

CDR3aa: CAISEQGPNYGYTF
d_gene: NA
v_gene: TRBV10-3
abundance: once

CDR3aa: CASRRAGGYEQYF
d_gene: TRBD1
v_gene: TRBV5-1
abundance: NA

CDR3aa: CASKLQGTSSYNEQFF
d_gene: NA
v_gene: TRBV6-6
abundance: few

CDR3aa: CSARDLPSGTGGGKTQYF
d_gene: TRBD1
v_gene: TRBV20-1
abundance: NA

CDR3aa: CASSLGPGGDANYGYTF
d_gene: TRBD1
v_gene: TRBV5-1
abundance: NA

CDR3aa: CASSRSVAVTDTQYF
d_gene: NA
v_gene: TRBV7-2
abundance: few

CDR3aa: CASSPPNPEVYGYTF
d_gene: NA
v_gene: TRBV13
abundance: NA

CDR3aa: CASSRLAATDTQYF
d_gene: TRBD2
v_gene: TRBV6-5
abundance: few

CDR3aa: CASSPRQDTTQDSPLHF
d_gene: NA
v_gene: TRBV7-8
abundance: NA